Shown below are 27 T cell receptor beta chains from a single sample sequenced in a study of T cells of healthy individuals. TCRdb fed the 5' RACE reads into MiXCR, producing one record per CDR3 protein. The table includes roughly 76,000 distinct CDR3 sequences, roughly 5% detected once. The receptors originated from a female donor in good health.

This clonotype was picked up a small number of times. For the CDR3, the DNA is TGTGCCAGCAGCTTGTTACAAAGTCAGCCCCAGCATTTT. The encoded protein is CASSLLQSQPQHF. The genes are TRBV5-6 and TRBJ1-5; D is ambiguous. Germline V gene data show CDR1 as SGHDT and CDR2 as YYEEEE. Trimming took 1 base from V and 6 from J, leaving 8 bases between them. This CDR3 is built from 13 residues.

This clonotype was recorded at least ten times. The chain has TRBV7-9 and TRBJ2-1; 7 bases fit TRBD2. The CDR3 sequence is 14 residues long. Germline CDR1 reads SEHNR; CDR2 reads FQNEAQ (reference sequence). V shed 7 bases, J shed 0 bases, and the junction held 3 bases outside the gene matches. CDR3 protein: CASNPGGSYNEQFF. Here the CDR3 DNA reads TGTGCCAGCAACCCGGGGGGCTCCTACAATGAGCAGTTCTTC.

This clonotype was observed many times. The chain carries TRBV7-8 and TRBJ2-1; TRBD2 might be the D (5 bases). Germline V gene sequence: CDR1 SGHVS, CDR2 FQNEAQ. The CDR3 loop spans 13 amino acids. V was pared by 3 bases and J by 8 bases, with 11 bases between. The CDR3 loop is CASSFQQRDEQFF. CDR3 DNA sequence: TGTGCCAGCAGCTTCCAGCAGAGGGATGAGCAGTTCTTC.

This clonotype was observed many times. The chain couples TRBV7-9 to TRBJ1-2; D is uncertain. This CDR3 has 15 amino acids. CDR1 SEHNR and CDR2 FQNEAQ come from the germline V gene (reference sequence). The V end lost 1 base, the J end lost 1 base, and 10 bases lay between the germline ends. CDR3 nucleotide sequence: TGTGCCAGCAGCTTAGTGGCAGCTGATAACTATGGCTACACCTTC. Protein product: CASSLVAADNYGYTF.

This chain links TRBV5-1 with TRBJ2-3, with 8 bases identical to TRBD2. The CDR3 totals 16 residues. The ends lost 0 bases at V and 3 bases at J; junction bases unmatched: 6. Looked up from germline, CDR1 is SGHRS and CDR2 is YFSETQ. The chain's CDR3 is CASSLGGSGSTDTQYF. CDR3 DNA sequence: TGCGCCAGCAGCTTGGGCGGGAGCGGGAGTACAGATACGCAGTATTTT.

Ten or more counts support this clonotype. The CDR3 DNA reads TGTGCCAGCAGCGTAGACGGGATCGAGCAGTACTTC. Protein product: CASSVDGIEQYF. V is TRBV9 and J is TRBJ2-7, with a possible D match to TRBD2 (5 bases). The CDR3 loop spans 12 amino acids. Germline assignment: CDR1 SGDLS and CDR2 YYNGEE. The V and J ends lost 0 bases and 6 bases respectively, with 7 bases between them.

The sample holds many counts of this clonotype. The chain combines TRBV20-1 with TRBJ2-7, with D possibly TRBD1 on 6 matching bases. With 5 bases removed from V and 2 bases from J, the gap between germline ends came to 13 bases. Germline-derived CDR1 and CDR2 are DFQATT and SNEGSKA (reference sequence). The CDR3 contains 13 residues. The CDR3 loop is CSAPRTETYEQYF. The CDR3 nucleotides are TGCAGTGCTCCGCGGACAGAGACCTACGAGCAGTACTTC.

This clonotype was counted a few times. The chain uses TRBV3-1 and TRBJ1-6; D unclear. The germline gives CDR1 LGHDT, CDR2 YNNKEL (reference sequence). With 2 bases removed from V and 7 bases from J, the gap between germline ends came to 9 bases. The CDR3 runs 14 residues. The CDR3 here is CASSQFQENSPLHF. CDR3 sequence (DNA): TGTGCCAGCAGCCAATTCCAGGAGAATTCACCCCTCCACTTT.

This clonotype was observed many times. This sequence joins TRBV28 and TRBJ2-4; tentatively, D is TRBD1 (5 bases). The CDR3 has 12 residues. V shed 7 bases and J shed 10 bases, with 14 bases lying between them. Per germline, CDR1 MDHEN and CDR2 SYDVKM. The CDR3 sequence: CASNGRARIQYF. The CDR3 coding sequence is TGTGCCAGCAATGGCAGGGCCCGTATTCAGTACTTC.

The chain is built from TRBV18 and TRBJ1-2; 9 bases are shared with TRBD1. There are 14 residues in the CDR3. Germline-derived CDR1 and CDR2 are KGHSH and LQKENI. With 4 bases clipped from V and 4 bases from J, the junction kept 4 bases outside the gene matches. The CDR3 here is CASSRDRAGYGYTF. The CDR3 DNA sequence: TGTGCCAGCTCACGGGACAGGGCAGGCTATGGCTACACCTTC.

The sample holds many counts of this clonotype. The chain links TRBV12-3 or TRBV12-4 to TRBJ2-1; TRBD2 aligns across 12 bases. V lost 4 bases and J lost 5; bases outside the gene matches: 3. The CDR3 totals 15 residues. The chain's CDR3 is CASSYRLAGDNEQFF. In DNA, the CDR3 is TGTGCCAGCAGTTACCGACTAGCGGGAGACAATGAGCAGTTCTTC.

The V gene is TRBV5-6, the J gene TRBJ2-7; unclear D gene. Germline values: CDR1 SGHDT, CDR2 YYEEEE. Trimming took off 4 bases at V and 6 bases at J, with 20 bases between the two ends. The CDR3 is made up of 15 amino acids. The CDR3 spells CASSLPPAESSEQYF. The CDR3 DNA sequence: TGTGCCAGCAGCCTCCCCCCGGCAGAATCGAGCGAGCAGTACTTC.

This clonotype has a handful of counts. The V gene is TRBV7-9, the J gene TRBJ1-3; no clear D. Trimming pared 5 bases from V and 4 bases from J, leaving 6 bases between. CDR3 size: 12 residues. Germline V gives CDR1 SEHNR, CDR2 FQNEAQ (reference sequence). The CDR3 protein is CASSQDGNTIYF. In DNA form, the CDR3 reads TGTGCCAGCAGCCAAGACGGAAACACCATATATTTT.

This clonotype has a count of ten or more. CDR3 sequence: CSVARSGANVLTF. CDR3 nucleotide sequence: TGCAGCGTCGCGAGATCTGGGGCCAACGTCCTGACTTTC. The rearrangement joins TRBV29-1 to TRBJ2-6; no clear D gene. CDR1 and CDR2 from the germline V gene are SQVTM and ANQGSEA. V was pared by 6 bases and J by 1 base, with 7 bases between. There are 13 residues in the CDR3. The full variable domain, with the rest looked up from reference TRBV29-1 and TRBJ2-6, is SAVISQKPSRDICQRGTSLTIQCQVDSQVTMMFWYRQQPGQSLTLIATANQGSEATYESGFVIDKFPISRPNLTFSTLTVSNMSPEDSSIYLCSVARSGANVLTFGAGSRLTVL.

Ten or more counts support this clonotype. V usage is TRBV2 and J usage is TRBJ1-1; tentative D call: TRBD1 (6 bases). Germline-derived CDR1 and CDR2 are SNHLY and FYNNEI. Trimming took off 0 bases at V and 0 bases at J, with 11 bases between the two ends. The CDR3 runs 16 residues. The CDR3 DNA reads as TGTGCCAGCAGTGAAGCGGGCAGGGGCATGAACACTGAAGCTTTCTTT. This sequence encodes CASSEAGRGMNTEAFF.

This clonotype has a count of ten or more. The V gene is TRBV4-3, the J gene TRBJ1-3; unclear D gene. Germline CDR1 is LGHNA and CDR2 is YSLEER. The CDR3 has 15 amino acids. The V end was cut by 0 bases, the J end by 4 bases, with 10 bases between. CDR3 nucleotides: TGCGCCAGCAGCCAAGATGGTACGGTCGGAAACACCATATATTTT. Translated: CASSQDGTVGNTIYF.

This clonotype was recorded at least ten times. The V call is TRBV7-2, the J call TRBJ2-1; D could derive from TRBD1 or TRBD2 (5 bases each). Trimming shortened V by 2 bases and J by 10 bases, and 18 bases separated the two germline ends. Germline V gives CDR1 SGHTA, CDR2 FQGNSA. The CDR3 is 15 residues long. CDR3 nucleotides: TGTGCCAGCAGCTTAACTATCGGGAATTGGGGGGAGCAGTTCTTC. Translated: CASSLTIGNWGEQFF.

This clonotype was detected many times. CDR3 sequence reads: CASSVGAGGYTEAFF. CDR3 DNA sequence: TGTGCCAGCAGCGTGGGAGCAGGGGGCTACACTGAAGCTTTCTTT. The chain couples TRBV9 to TRBJ1-1, with TRBD1 identical over 8 bases. V shed 2 bases and J 3 bases; nucleotides not matched to a gene: 6. CDR1 and CDR2 from the germline V gene are SGDLS and YYNGEE. The CDR3 is 15 amino acids. The full variable domain, in which reference TRBV9 and TRBJ1-1 provide the parts outside the CDR3, is DSGVTQTPKHLITATGQRVTLRCSPRSGDLSVYWYQQSLDQGLQFLIQYYNGEERAKGNILERFSAQQFPDLHSELNLSSLELGDSALYFCASSVGAGGYTEAFFGQGTRLTVV.

This clonotype turned up a few times. V usage is TRBV29-1 and J usage is TRBJ1-2; 7 bases are a match to TRBD1. CDR3 length equals 13 residues. V was pared by 5 bases and J by 8 bases, with 11 bases of the junction left unmatched. CDR1 and CDR2 (germline): SQVTM, ANQGSEA. The CDR3 sequence is CSVLEGQILGYTF. The CDR3 DNA sequence: TGCAGCGTTCTCGAGGGACAGATTTTGGGCTACACCTTC.

This clonotype was picked up many times. CDR3: CATSRDGMTYGYTF. CDR3 DNA sequence: TGTGCCACCAGCAGAGATGGAATGACCTATGGCTACACCTTC. The chain joins TRBV15 to TRBJ1-2; D is undetermined. Looked up from germline, CDR1 is LNHNV and CDR2 is YYDKDF (reference sequence). The CDR3 has 14 residues. V was trimmed by 0 bases and J by 4 bases, leaving 9 bases between them.

This clonotype has ten or more counts. CDR3 nucleotide sequence: TGTGCCAGCAGTTACTCGATAGGCGGGGAGAGCTCCTACGAGCAGTACTTC. It translates to CASSYSIGGESSYEQYF. V and J are TRBV6-5 and TRBJ2-7, with a tentative D call TRBD2 (6 bases). V was pared by 0 bases and J by 0 bases, with 15 bases between. The CDR3 is made up of 17 amino acids. Germline CDR1 is MNHEY and CDR2 is SVGAGI.

This clonotype was recorded at least ten times. The chain couples TRBV12-3 or TRBV12-4 to TRBJ2-1, with D tentatively TRBD2 (6 bases). Trimming took off 2 bases at V and 6 bases at J, with 14 bases between the two ends. The CDR3 has 15 amino acids. CDR3 amino acids: CASSLLGGVGNEQFF. CDR3 DNA: TGTGCCAGCAGTTTATTGGGGGGAGTGGGCAATGAGCAGTTCTTC.

Many counts were recorded for this clonotype. J is TRBJ2-7 and V is TRBV6-1, with D hard to call. CDR1 and CDR2 (germline): MNHNS, SASEGT. The CDR3 consists of 15 residues. Trimming cost V 4 bases and J 3 bases, with 16 bases left between them. The CDR3 nucleotides read TGTGCCAGCAGTGTCGGCCCCTTGGAAAGCTACGAGCAGTACTTC. Encoded protein: CASSVGPLESYEQYF.

This clonotype was picked up many times. The chain links TRBV7-2 to TRBJ2-2; the match to TRBD2 covers 15 bases. Germline assignment: CDR1 SGHTA and CDR2 FQGNSA. Trimming took 1 base from V and 4 from J; bases not matched to a gene: 4. This CDR3 spans 18 amino acids. The CDR3 bases are TGTGCCAGCAGCTTAGGGGGACTAGCGGGAGGTCTCACCGGGGAGCTGTTTTTT. Translating it yields CASSLGGLAGGLTGELFF.

In this sample, this clonotype turned up many times. The J gene is TRBJ2-7, the V gene TRBV15; D is perhaps TRBD2 (7 bases). V shed 1 base and J shed 3 bases, with 10 bases lying between them. This CDR3 comprises 14 residues. Germline loops: CDR1 LNHNV, CDR2 YYDKDF (reference sequence). The CDR3 is CATSRGGGGYEQYF. CDR3 bases: TGTGCCACCAGCAGAGGGGGGGGCGGCTACGAGCAGTACTTC. Based on the CDR3 plus reference TRBV15 and TRBJ2-7, the full variable domain is DAMVIQNPRYQVTQFGKPVTLSCSQTLNHNVMYWYQQKSSQAPKLLFHYYDKDFNNEADTPDNFQSRRPNTSFCFLDIRSPGLGDTAMYLCATSRGGGGYEQYFGPGTRLTVT.

Concerning this clonotype: A much bigger clone sits one base away, suggesting this may be a read error. CDR3 nucleotides: TGTACCAGCAGTGAGATGGCTAGCGGGAGAATGAATGAGCAGTTCTTC. Amino acids: CTSSEMASGRMNEQFF. This sequence joins TRBV6-1 and TRBJ2-1, with 10 bases fitting TRBD2. CDR1 is MNHNS and CDR2 is SASEGT in the germline V gene. This CDR3 spans 16 amino acids.

In this sample, this clonotype turned up many times. The gene calls are TRBV20-1 and TRBJ1-5; D possibly corresponds to TRBD1 (5 bases). Germline V gene lookup returns CDR1 DFQATT and CDR2 SNEGSKA (reference sequence). Trimming shortened V by 0 bases and J by 8 bases, and 20 bases separated the two germline ends. The CDR3 has 16 amino acids. The CDR3 coding sequence is TGCAGTGCTAGAGATTCGCGGCAGACAGCTCTCAAGCCCCAGCATTTT. Its translation is CSARDSRQTALKPQHF.